This T cell receptor (beta chain) appears in the sequencing data of a study of neurological immune-mediated disorders. Findings and caveats of the study: HTLV-1-associated myelopathy had the most TCR clonal expansion, while multiple sclerosis had the least, a level that fell below healthy controls. CDR3 amino acid sequences found in expanded clones were never shared across subjects, suggesting private repertoires in all groups.

In regard to this clonotype: The antigen remains undetermined. A read error is possible here, since a much larger clone lies one base away.

V lost 6 bases to trimming and J lost 6 bases, with 17 bases between them. The CDR3 runs to 14 residues. The germline V gene has CDR1 MNHNS and CDR2 SASEGT. Every sequencing run drew on 15-18 subjects and yielded over 170 million TCR-beta sequences. TCRdb reprocessed the 5' RACE reads via MiXCR and lists one record per CDR3 protein. The data hold about 50,000 distinct CDR3 sequences, with around a tenth observed a single time. The V and J genes are TRBV6-1 and TRBJ1-1; D is uncertain. The specimen sequenced was PBMCs. This clonotype was obtained from a woman aged 40 to 49 with HTLV-1-associated myelopathy (HAM/TSP). The CDR3 sequence is CASRPETLGAEAFF. The CDR3 DNA follows: TGTGCCAGCAGACCGGAGACCCTTGGAGCTGAAGCTTTCTTT.